A single sample is the source of the 29 T cell receptor beta chains below, sequenced in a study of early T cells in non-severe SARS-CoV-2 infection. TCRdb passed the 5' RACE reads through MiXCR, listing each CDR3 protein once. Among about 29,000 distinct CDR3 sequences, 4.5% were seen once, and the ten largest hold less than 7.5%. Sequenced input: whole blood. These receptor sequences come from an adult who was a healthcare worker with PCR-confirmed SARS-CoV-2 infection or an uninfected control (not recorded which).

The J gene is TRBJ2-1, the V gene TRBV2; weak D call: TRBD2 (5 bases). V was clipped by 6 bases and J by 9 bases, with 12 bases between them. Germline V CDR1 and CDR2: SNHLY, FYNNEI. CDR3 length: 12 residues. This CDR3 reads CASSGLSREQFF. The CDR3 DNA sequence: TGTGCCAGCAGCGGACTCTCCCGTGAGCAGTTCTTC. Looking up the rest from reference TRBV2 and TRBJ2-1 gives the full variable domain: EPEVTQTPSHQVTQMGQEVILRCVPISNHLYFYWYRQILGQKVEFLVSFYNNEISEKSEIFDDQFSVERPDGSNFTLKIRSTKLEDSAMYFCASSGLSREQFFGPGTRLTVL.

The J gene is TRBJ2-7, the V gene TRBV29-1; D remains unclear. With 7 bases removed from V and 5 bases from J, the gap between germline ends came to 15 bases. Looked up from germline, CDR1 is SQVTM and CDR2 is ANQGSEA. The CDR3 consists of 12 residues. The CDR3 nucleotides read TGCAGCGCGAAGACACCTTCGGACGAGCAGTACTTC. Translating it yields CSAKTPSDEQYF.

This clonotype was detected only a few times. V usage is TRBV19 and J usage is TRBJ2-1; D gene unclear. CDR3 length: 16 residues. CDR1 and CDR2 from the germline V gene are LNHDA and SQIVND (reference sequence). Trimming shortened V by 5 bases and J by 9 bases, and 23 bases separated the two germline ends. This chain's CDR3 is CASSFLPGAVVTEQFF. In DNA form, the CDR3 reads TGTGCCAGTAGTTTCCTCCCCGGAGCCGTCGTCACTGAGCAGTTCTTC.

This clonotype was recorded at least ten times. The chain recombines TRBV29-1 with TRBJ1-1; TRBD1 is a possible D gene (5 bases). The CDR3 has 11 residues. Germline V gene sequence: CDR1 SQVTM, CDR2 ANQGSEA. Trimming left V 6 bases short and J 4 bases short, with 9 bases between. CDR3: CSVAGSTEAFF. DNA of the CDR3: TGCAGCGTGGCAGGGAGCACTGAAGCTTTCTTT.

CDR3 residues: CASRRTSGQETQYF. The DNA of the CDR3 is TGTGCCAGCAGACGGACTAGCGGACAAGAGACCCAGTACTTC. The chain uses TRBV7-2 and TRBJ2-5, with 10 bases that match TRBD2. The CDR3 has 14 amino acids. CDR1 SGHTA and CDR2 FQGNSA come from the germline V gene. J gave up 2 bases and V 6 bases, and 3 bases lay outside the gene matches.

This clonotype was counted a few times. The chain combines TRBV12-3 or TRBV12-4 with TRBJ2-1; D unresolved. Trimming cost V 2 bases and J 12 bases, with 11 bases left between them. The CDR3 contains 12 residues. CDR3 DNA sequence: TGTGCCAGCAGTTTACCCCCGACTCCGCAGTTCTTC. This translates into CASSLPPTPQFF.

The sample holds a few counts of this clonotype. The chain carries TRBV11-2 and TRBJ2-1; maybe TRBD2 (5 bases). Per germline, CDR1 SGHAT and CDR2 FQNNGV. This CDR3 contains 11 residues. Trimming removed 5 bases from V and 9 bases from J, with 8 bases in between. The chain's CDR3 is CASSHRGEQFF. For the CDR3, the DNA is TGTGCCAGCAGCCACCGGGGTGAGCAGTTCTTC.

This clonotype was counted ten times or more. CDR3 sequence (DNA): TGTGCCATCAGTCCGGGACCGAACTACAATGAGCAGTTCTTC. Amino acid sequence: CAISPGPNYNEQFF. This chain links TRBV10-3 with TRBJ2-1, with D perhaps being TRBD1 or TRBD2 (5 bases each). CDR1 is ENHRY, CDR2 SYGVKD, per germline. The CDR3 loop spans 14 amino acids. The V gene lost 5 bases and the J gene lost 3 bases, with 11 bases spanning the gap.

This clonotype appeared many times. The chain employs TRBV2 and TRBJ2-3; 11 nucleotides agree with TRBD2. The CDR3 has 17 amino acids. V shed 6 bases, J shed 1 base, and the junction held 9 bases outside the gene matches. The germline gives CDR1 SNHLY, CDR2 FYNNEI. The CDR3 region is CASSQITGLAGTDTQYF. DNA of the CDR3: TGTGCCAGCAGCCAGATTACGGGACTAGCGGGCACAGATACGCAGTATTTT.

Ten or more counts support this clonotype. The chain links TRBV3-1 to TRBJ1-2; 7 bases fit TRBD1. The junction had 9 bases not matched to a gene; V was cut back by 5 bases and J by 6 bases. Looked up from germline, CDR1 is LGHDT and CDR2 is YNNKEL (reference sequence). The CDR3 loop spans 14 amino acids. CDR3 in amino acids: CASSERETGNGYTF. The CDR3 region has the DNA TGTGCCAGCAGCGAGCGCGAGACAGGGAATGGCTACACCTTC.

This chain uses TRBV18 with TRBJ2-7; D gene unclear. From germline, CDR1 is KGHSH and CDR2 LQKENI. The CDR3 length is 14 residues. V was cut by 6 bases and J by 6 bases, with 18 bases left in between. The CDR3 spells CASSSYPALGEQYF. CDR3 bases: TGTGCCAGCTCTTCCTACCCCGCCCTGGGCGAGCAGTACTTC.

This clonotype was recorded many times. This chain links TRBV12-3 or TRBV12-4 with TRBJ2-7; unclear D gene. V was cut by 2 bases and J by 12 bases, with 11 bases left in between. CDR3 size: 11 residues. CDR3 protein: CASSLISQRYF. CDR3 nucleotide sequence: TGTGCCAGCAGTTTAATATCTCAGCGGTACTTC.

This clonotype was counted ten times or more. V is TRBV20-1 and J is TRBJ1-2, with a possible D match to TRBD1 (6 bases). The V and J ends lost 4 bases and 0 bases respectively, with 6 bases between them. The CDR3 is 12 residues long. Germline V gene lookup returns CDR1 DFQATT and CDR2 SNEGSKA (reference sequence). As DNA, the CDR3 is TGCAGTGCTACAGGGGCTAACTATGGCTACACCTTC. Protein sequence: CSATGANYGYTF.

This clonotype was counted a few times. The chain carries TRBV10-3 and TRBJ2-1; no reliable D call. CDR1 and CDR2 from the germline V gene are ENHRY and SYGVKD. V was pared by 3 bases and J by 2 bases, with 8 bases between. The CDR3 loop spans 14 amino acids. DNA for the CDR3: TGTGCCATCAGTGATGAAAGCGCCTACAATGAGCAGTTCTTC. Translating gives CAISDESAYNEQFF.

The table lists this clonotype with many counts. J is TRBJ1-1 and V is TRBV12-3 or TRBV12-4; D is possibly TRBD1 (6 bases). This CDR3 comprises 17 residues. The V and J ends lost 3 bases and 5 bases respectively, with 22 bases between them. The CDR3 reads CASSLGGIGGRGTEAFF. CDR3 coding DNA: TGTGCCAGCAGTTTGGGTGGGATAGGGGGGCGAGGAACTGAAGCTTTCTTT.

The table lists this clonotype with many counts. The chain combines TRBV18 with TRBJ2-7; weak D call: TRBD1 (5 bases). Trimming stripped 5 bases from V and 4 bases from J, with 9 bases between. The CDR3 sequence is 12 residues long. Germline V gene sequence: CDR1 KGHSH, CDR2 LQKENI. CDR3 nucleotides: TGTGCCAGCTCATTAGGGGATTACGAGCAGTACTTC. Protein product: CASSLGDYEQYF.

This clonotype is deemed medium-sized. The chain combines TRBV9 with TRBJ2-1; 7 bases map to TRBD1. V lost 2 bases and J lost 5; bases outside the gene matches: 1. CDR3 length: 13 amino acids. CDR1 SGDLS and CDR2 YYNGEE come from the germline V gene. The CDR3 nucleotides are TGTGCCAGCAGCGTGGGACAGAACAATGAGCAGTTCTTC. It codes for CASSVGQNNEQFF. Looking up the rest from reference TRBV9 and TRBJ2-1 gives the full variable domain: DSGVTQTPKHLITATGQRVTLRCSPRSGDLSVYWYQQSLDQGLQFLIQYYNGEERAKGNILERFSAQQFPDLHSELNLSSLELGDSALYFCASSVGQNNEQFFGPGTRLTVL.

This clonotype was seen repeatedly, ten times or more. The chain couples TRBV12-3 or TRBV12-4 to TRBJ1-3, with 7 bases aligning to TRBD1. The CDR3 spans 13 residues. With V trimmed by 5 bases and J by 2 bases, 0 bases remained unmatched. The CDR3 DNA follows: TGTGCCAGCAGTACAGGGGCTGGAAACACCATATATTTT. This codes for CASSTGAGNTIYF.

This clonotype was recorded at least ten times. The V call is TRBV12-3 or TRBV12-4, the J call TRBJ1-2; D is ambiguous. With 3 bases removed from V and 3 bases from J, the gap between germline ends came to 5 bases. This CDR3 has 12 amino acids. CDR3 coding DNA: TGTGCCAGCAGTTTTGGTGACTATGGCTACACCTTC. Protein product: CASSFGDYGYTF.

This clonotype was recorded many times. V and J are TRBV20-1 and TRBJ2-5, with 7 bases identical to TRBD2. CDR3 length equals 16 residues. Germline values: CDR1 DFQATT, CDR2 SNEGSKA (reference sequence). The V gene end was trimmed by 6 bases and the J gene end by 1 base; junction bases not matched to a gene: 14. CDR3 nucleotide sequence: TGCAGTGCCCACGGGGGGAGTAGCGGGCTCCAAGAGACCCAGTACTTC. Its protein is CSAHGGSSGLQETQYF.

Ten or more counts support this clonotype. This chain joins TRBV4-2 and TRBJ2-3; 9 positions agree with TRBD2. The CDR3 is 17 amino acids. Germline-derived CDR1 and CDR2 are LGHNA and YNFKEQ. V shed 0 bases and J 0 bases; nucleotides not matched to a gene: 4. CDR3 region: CASSQDRLAGSTDTQYF. As DNA, the CDR3 is TGTGCCAGCAGCCAAGATAGGCTAGCGGGAAGCACAGATACGCAGTATTTT.

This clonotype came up a few times. The rearrangement links TRBV3-1 to TRBJ1-2; 8 bases line up with TRBD1. V dropped 3 bases and J dropped 3; count of bases not matched to a gene: 6. The CDR3 covers 15 residues. CDR1 LGHDT and CDR2 YNNKEL come from the germline V gene (reference sequence). CDR3 amino acids: CASSHLRQGYYGYTF. The CDR3 bases are TGTGCCAGCAGCCATCTCAGACAGGGGTACTATGGCTACACCTTC.

In its sample, this clonotype was seen many times. The chain uses TRBV4-3 and TRBJ2-1, with D hard to call. Per the germline V gene, CDR1 is LGHNA and CDR2 is YSLEER. Between the trimmed V and J ends, which lost 0 bases and 8 bases, there was a span of 11 bases. The CDR3 consists of 14 residues. The CDR3 bases are TGCGCCAGCAGCCAAGATAGGGTAAACGATGAGCAGTTCTTC. Its protein is CASSQDRVNDEQFF.

This clonotype was seen repeatedly, ten times or more. V gene TRBV6-1 combines with J gene TRBJ1-4; 7 bases fit TRBD1. Per germline, CDR1 MNHNS and CDR2 SASEGT. V shed 8 bases and J 2 bases; nucleotides not matched to a gene: 8. The CDR3 extends over 15 amino acids. CDR3 coding DNA: TGTGCCAGCGTTGAGGGGGCTAGGACTAATGAAAAACTGTTTTTT. Translating gives CASVEGARTNEKLFF.

The chain recombines TRBV5-1 with TRBJ2-3; the D is unclear. The germline gives CDR1 SGHRS, CDR2 YFSETQ. This CDR3 comprises 13 residues. The V gene lost 0 bases and the J gene lost 7 bases, with 9 bases spanning the gap. Here the CDR3 reads CASSLGAGYTQYF. The DNA of the CDR3 is TGCGCCAGCAGCTTGGGGGCCGGGTATACGCAGTATTTT. The full variable domain, in which reference TRBV5-1 and TRBJ2-3 provide the parts outside the CDR3, is KAGVTQTPRYLIKTRGQQVTLSCSPISGHRSVSWYQQTPGQGLQFLFEYFSETQRNKGNFPGRFSGRQFSNSRSEMNVSTLELGDSALYLCASSLGAGYTQYFGPGTRLTVL.

This clonotype was detected a few times. At one of its ends the junction is not consistent with the germline gene, which may arise from a read error. The V gene is TRBV6-5, the J gene TRBJ2-1; no definite D call. This CDR3 has 15 amino acids. Looked up from germline, CDR1 is MNHEY and CDR2 is SVGAGI. The CDR3 nucleotides are TGTGCCAGCAGTTACAGTCGTAACTCCCACAATGAGCAGTTCTTC. It translates to CASSYSRNSHNEQFF.

This clonotype showed up many times. The chain combines TRBV15 with TRBJ2-7, with D tentatively TRBD1 or TRBD2 (5 bases each). This CDR3 region has 12 residues. Trimming took off 5 bases at V and 0 bases at J, with 5 bases between the two ends. The germline V gene encodes CDR1 LNHNV and CDR2 YYDKDF (reference sequence). The DNA of the CDR3 is TGTGCCACCAGCGGGGGCTCCTACGAGCAGTACTTC. Residues: CATSGGSYEQYF. The whole variable domain, filled in from reference TRBV15 and TRBJ2-7, reads DAMVIQNPRYQVTQFGKPVTLSCSQTLNHNVMYWYQQKSSQAPKLLFHYYDKDFNNEADTPDNFQSRRPNTSFCFLDIRSPGLGDTAMYLCATSGGSYEQYFGPGTRLTVT.

The chain joins TRBV20-1 to TRBJ2-3; 12 nucleotides line up with TRBD2. There are 19 residues in the CDR3. With V trimmed by 1 base and J by 0 bases, 11 bases remained unmatched. Germline CDR1 reads DFQATT; CDR2 reads SNEGSKA (reference sequence). This CDR3 is CSARGTSGTLPPSTDTQYF. CDR3 DNA sequence: TGCAGTGCTAGAGGGACTAGCGGGACCCTTCCCCCTAGCACAGATACGCAGTATTTT.

This clonotype was observed a few times. The chain recombines TRBV7-2 with TRBJ2-3, with TRBD2 identical over 9 bases. Germline CDR1 and CDR2: SGHTA and FQGNSA. The trim removed 1 base at V and 5 bases at J, leaving 4 bases unmatched. The CDR3 loop spans 15 amino acids. The CDR3 region has the DNA TGTGCCAGCAGCTTAGTAGCGGGAGTGGTAGATACGCAGTATTTT. This translates into CASSLVAGVVDTQYF.